One and the same sample provided the 29 T cell receptor beta chains below, sequenced in a study of T cells in Graves' hyperthyroidism and ophthalmopathy (dated by TCRdb to 2018 to 2020). Library generation was performed with multiplex PCR. Sequencing was carried out with an Illumina HiSeq 2000. The TCR beta CDR3 regions were amplified from RNA transcripts. The first round of RT-PCR for the TCR CDR3 was performed with the HTBI primer set and the Qiagen OneStep RT-PCR kit. TCRdb trimmed the raw reads at Q25, called clones with MiXCR and kept productive beta chains. Here each entry gathers all rows of one CDR3 protein and keeps the most common genes and DNA. This sample comprises hundreds of thousands of distinct CDR3 sequences, 46% of them detected only once. About 7.9% of the sample comes from the top ten. The sequencing sample was made of peripheral blood or thyroid tissue (not recorded which). Source of these receptors: a woman aged 18-35 years with Graves' hyperthyroidism. Donor details come from another sample of the same person, matched by shared clones.

About this clonotype itself: A read error is possible here, since a much larger clone lies one base away. The V and J genes are TRBV15 and TRBJ1-1; D remains ambiguous. Germline assignment: CDR1 LNHNV and CDR2 YYDKDF (reference sequence). This CDR3 spans 13 amino acids. DNA of the CDR3: TGTGCCACCAGCAGAGAGGTGGGTTCTGAAGCTTCCTTT. This codes for CATSREVGSEASF.

This clonotype was seen a handful of times. The chain employs TRBV20-1 and TRBJ1-5; TRBD1 aligns across 11 bases. Germline assignment: CDR1 DFQATT and CDR2 SNEGSKA (reference sequence). The CDR3 loop spans 14 amino acids. V lost 5 bases, J lost 6 bases, and 6 bases stayed unmatched. The CDR3 DNA is TGCAGTGCTCGCCGGGACAGGGGGGCTCAGCCCCAGCATTTT. Protein product: CSARRDRGAQPQHF.

This clonotype was seen repeatedly, ten times or more. The rearrangement uses TRBV7-2 and TRBJ2-7, with no clear D. Germline lookup yields CDR1 SGHTA and CDR2 FQGNSA. This CDR3 contains 11 residues. The V gene lost 4 bases and the J gene lost 7 bases, with 8 bases spanning the gap. The DNA of the CDR3 is TGTGCCAGCAGCTCCAGGTGGGAGCAGTACTTC. This sequence encodes CASSSRWEQYF.

In its sample, this clonotype was seen a few times. The chain recombines TRBV6-6 with TRBJ1-1; D not resolved. The CDR3 has 13 amino acids. V shed 2 bases and J shed 1 base, with 5 bases lying between them. Per the germline V gene, CDR1 is MNHNY and CDR2 is SVGAGI (reference sequence). The CDR3 bases are TGTGCCAGCAGTTACAGAACGAACACTGAAGCTTTCTTT. It encodes CASSYRTNTEAFF.

V and J are TRBV20-1 and TRBJ1-1, with D unclear. The CDR3 totals 16 residues. Germline lookup yields CDR1 DFQATT and CDR2 SNEGSKA (reference sequence). The ends were cut back, 5 bases at V and 5 bases at J, with 24 bases in the middle. CDR3 nucleotides: TGCAGTGCTGACCCCACCGGACCCTCCTGGGGTACTGAAGCTTTCTTT. It specifies CSADPTGPSWGTEAFF.

This chain connects TRBV2 to TRBJ2-5, with D tentatively TRBD2 (6 bases). The V end was cut by 8 bases, the J end by 3 bases, with 10 bases between. The CDR3 totals 12 residues. The germline CDR1 and CDR2 sequences are SNHLY and FYNNEI. CDR3 sequence reads: CASVPGEETQYF. In nucleotides, the CDR3 is TGTGCCAGCGTGCCGGGAGAAGAGACCCAGTACTTC.

This sequence joins TRBV20-1 and TRBJ2-7, with D hard to call. Germline V gene lookup returns CDR1 DFQATT and CDR2 SNEGSKA (reference sequence). The V end was cut by 5 bases, the J end by 1 base, with 24 bases between. The CDR3 covers 17 residues. CDR3 amino acids: CSAPDRRGTSKSYEQYF. The CDR3 region has the DNA TGCAGTGCTCCGGACCGTAGAGGTACCTCTAAATCCTACGAGCAGTACTTC.

This clonotype was found once. With a much larger clone just one base away, this may be a read error. V and J are TRBV24-1 and TRBJ1-2, with unresolved D. This CDR3 has 16 residues. V was pared by 3 bases and J by 2 bases, with 15 bases between. Germline CDR1 is KGHDR and CDR2 is SFDVKD. CDR3 nucleotides: TGTGCCACCAGTGATGGAGGCGATCCAAAAAACTATGGCTACACCTTC. Residues: CATSDGGDPKNYGYTF.

This clonotype has a count of ten or more. This rearrangement joins TRBV7-3 to TRBJ1-2, with TRBD1 matching over 12 bases. The V gene's germline CDR1 is SGHTA and CDR2 FQGTGA. V dropped 5 bases and J dropped 7; count of bases not matched to a gene: 2. The CDR3 length is 13 residues. The CDR3: CASSQGQGAGYTF. The CDR3 DNA reads TGTGCCAGCAGCCAGGGACAGGGGGCTGGCTACACCTTC.

V and J are TRBV6-5 and TRBJ1-2, with TRBD1 matching 7 bases. The length of the CDR3 is 14 residues. V was clipped by 10 bases and J by 5 bases; unmatched bases: 13. CDR1 MNHEY and CDR2 SVGAGI come from the germline V gene. CDR3 region: CAIKAAGTAYGYTF. In DNA form, the CDR3 reads TGTGCCATCAAGGCGGCAGGGACAGCTTATGGCTACACCTTC.

The chain has TRBV5-5 and TRBJ1-2, with 9 bases aligning to TRBD1. The V gene end was trimmed by 4 bases and the J gene end by 14 bases; junction bases not matched to a gene: 6. The CDR3 runs 11 residues. Germline V gene data show CDR1 as SGHKS and CDR2 as YYEKEE (reference sequence). The CDR3 DNA follows: TGTGCCAGCAGCACGGACAGGGGTGAGACCTTC. Translation gives CASSTDRGETF.

CDR3 sequence (DNA): TGTGCCAGCAGCCAAGCTTCCGGGACAGGATACTACGAGCAGTACTTC. It yields the protein CASSQASGTGYYEQYF. V gene TRBV7-7 combines with J gene TRBJ2-7; the match to TRBD1 covers 8 bases. This CDR3 has 16 amino acids. CDR1 and CDR2 (germline): SSHAT, FNYEAQ (reference sequence). Trimming removed 5 bases from V and 3 bases from J; junction bases left unmatched: 12.

A remark on this clonotype: This could be a read error, since a much larger clone is one nucleotide away. The chain recombines TRBV7-3 with TRBJ2-6; D gene unclear. The germline V gene encodes CDR1 SGHTA and CDR2 FQGTGA. The CDR3 consists of 15 residues. Trimming shortened V by 0 bases and J by 4 bases, and 7 bases separated the two germline ends. The CDR3 protein is CASSLTGYGANVLTF. The CDR3 DNA is TGTGCCAGCAGCTTAACAGGGTACGGGGCCAACGTCCTGACTTTC.

The V call is TRBV9, the J call TRBJ1-4; perhaps TRBD1 as D (6 bases). The germline gives CDR1 SGDLS, CDR2 YYNGEE. The CDR3 has 16 amino acids. The germline V and J ends were trimmed by 0 bases and 4 bases, with 13 bases remaining between them. The CDR3 protein is CASSVEGGGYNEKLFF. DNA for the CDR3: TGTGCCAGCAGCGTAGAAGGGGGGGGCTATAATGAAAAACTGTTTTTT.

This clonotype was observed a few times. The chain employs TRBV20-1 and TRBJ1-5; TRBD1 agrees at 10 bases. The CDR3 runs 14 residues. Unmatched junction bases numbered 6, after V lost 4 bases and J lost 6 bases. Germline V CDR1 and CDR2: DFQATT, SNEGSKA (reference sequence). The CDR3 DNA is TGCAGTGCTACCGGGACAGGGGTCGCTCAGCCCCAGCATTTT. Encoded protein: CSATGTGVAQPQHF.

This clonotype appeared once. V is TRBV7-9 and J is TRBJ2-5; TRBD2 aligns across 15 bases. Unmatched junction bases numbered 9, after V lost 6 bases and J lost 1 base. CDR3 length: 18 amino acids. Germline CDR1 reads SEHNR; CDR2 reads FQNEAQ (reference sequence). The CDR3 DNA sequence: TGTGCCAGCAGTTTCGGGACTAGCGGGAGGCCGGCCCAAGAGACCCAGTACTTC. Its protein is CASSFGTSGRPAQETQYF.

V and J are TRBV7-9 and TRBJ1-1; D not resolved. This CDR3 spans 13 amino acids. Deletions cut 4 bases from V and 5 bases from J, with 11 bases between. Looked up from germline, CDR1 is SEHNR and CDR2 is FQNEAQ (reference sequence). CDR3 amino acids: CASSSTEGTEAFF. The CDR3 coding sequence is TGTGCCAGCAGCTCCACAGAAGGGACTGAAGCTTTCTTT.

This clonotype was seen a handful of times. CDR3 in DNA: TGTGCCAGTAGTAGATCTGGGCTAAACACCGGGGAGCTGTTTTTT. It encodes CASSRSGLNTGELFF. V and J are TRBV19 and TRBJ2-2; D unresolved. CDR3 length: 15 residues. Deletions cut 4 bases from V and 2 bases from J, with 11 bases between. From germline, CDR1 is LNHDA and CDR2 SQIVND (reference sequence). Full variable domain (rest looked up from reference TRBV19 and TRBJ2-2): DGGITQSPKYLFRKEGQNVTLSCEQNLNHDAMYWYRQDPGQGLRLIYYSQIVNDFQKGDIAEGYSVSREKKESFPLTVTSAQKNPTAFYLCASSRSGLNTGELFFGEGSRLTVL.

The chain employs TRBV15 and TRBJ1-5; D remains unclear. V gave up 5 bases and J gave up 1 base, with 9 bases separating them. This CDR3 comprises 14 residues. The germline V gene encodes CDR1 LNHNV and CDR2 YYDKDF (reference sequence). As DNA, the CDR3 is TGTGCCACCAGCCGACGTCAAAGCAATCAGCCCCAGCATTTT. Translating it yields CATSRRQSNQPQHF.

This clonotype was seen repeatedly, ten times or more. CDR3 sequence (DNA): TGTGCCAGCAGCGTAATGGGGGCTGGTGAAGCTTTCTTT. Amino acid sequence: CASSVMGAGEAFF. The gene calls are TRBV9 and TRBJ1-1; possible D gene TRBD1, 6 bases. Germline CDR1 reads SGDLS; CDR2 reads YYNGEE. V lost 1 base, J lost 7 bases, and 11 bases lay in between. This CDR3 has 13 residues. Variable domain in full (rest from reference TRBV9 and TRBJ1-1): DSGVTQTPKHLITATGQRVTLRCSPRSGDLSVYWYQQSLDQGLQFLIQYYNGEERAKGNILERFSAQQFPDLHSELNLSSLELGDSALYFCASSVMGAGEAFFGQGTRLTVV.

At least ten counts were recorded for this clonotype. The chain carries TRBV7-9 and TRBJ1-1; 7 nucleotides agree with TRBD1. The CDR3 has 14 residues. Per germline, CDR1 SEHNR and CDR2 FQNEAQ (reference sequence). The J segment lost 3 bases and the V segment lost 2 bases, leaving 3 bases of the junction unmatched. The CDR3 sequence: CASSLTGEDTEAFF. The CDR3 DNA follows: TGTGCCAGCAGCTTAACAGGGGAGGACACTGAAGCTTTCTTT.

The genes are TRBV5-8 and TRBJ2-5; D call uncertain. Trimming removed 3 bases at V and 5 bases at J, with 14 bases between. Germline CDR1 SGHTS, CDR2 YDEGEE. The CDR3 covers 14 residues. The CDR3 DNA is TGTGCCAGCAGCTGGACCGGTCGTAGGGAGACCCAGTACTTC. This codes for CASSWTGRRETQYF. Together with reference TRBV5-8 and TRBJ2-5, the CDR3 gives the full variable domain: EAGVTQSPTHLIKTRGQQATLRCSPISGHTSVYWYQQALGLGLQFLLWYDEGEERNRGNFPPRFSGRQFPNYSSELNVNALELEDSALYLCASSWTGRRETQYFGPGTRLLVL.

Concerning this clonotype itself: The CDR3 does not end in the conserved phenylalanine or tryptophan, so this is likely a read error. The DNA is omitted, as the CDR3 cannot be located on it reliably, and the CDR3 follows TCRdb's listing. The V gene is TRBV24-1, the J gene TRBJ1-4. From germline, CDR1 is KGHDR and CDR2 SFDVKD. The CDR3 adds up to 9 amino acids, both ends counted. The CDR3 reads CATSDSRLY.

This chain joins TRBV15 and TRBJ1-4, with TRBD1 as a possible D gene (5 bases). CDR1 LNHNV and CDR2 YYDKDF come from the germline V gene (reference sequence). This CDR3 contains 15 residues. Trimming shortened V by 0 bases and J by 11 bases, and 16 bases separated the two germline ends. The CDR3 spells CATSREVGAGYKLFF. The CDR3 coding sequence is TGTGCCACCAGCAGAGAAGTAGGGGCTGGCTACAAACTGTTTTTT.

The rearrangement links TRBV19 to TRBJ1-4; D is undetermined. The germline V gene encodes CDR1 LNHDA and CDR2 SQIVND (reference sequence). The V gene lost 2 bases and the J gene lost 4 bases, with 14 bases spanning the gap. There are 16 residues in the CDR3. CDR3 sequence (DNA): TGTGCCAGTAGTATACCCCGGCAGGATCTTAATGAAAAACTGTTTTTT. Translating gives CASSIPRQDLNEKLFF. Combining the CDR3 with reference TRBV19 and TRBJ1-4 gives the whole variable domain DGGITQSPKYLFRKEGQNVTLSCEQNLNHDAMYWYRQDPGQGLRLIYYSQIVNDFQKGDIAEGYSVSREKKESFPLTVTSAQKNPTAFYLCASSIPRQDLNEKLFFGSGTQLSVL.

J is TRBJ1-5 and V is TRBV7-2; no clear D gene. The CDR3 totals 18 residues. V was trimmed by 1 base and J by 2 bases, leaving 18 bases between them. The germline V gene encodes CDR1 SGHTA and CDR2 FQGNSA. CDR3 amino acids: CASSLGGGRPFGNQPQHF. For the CDR3, the DNA is TGTGCCAGCAGCTTAGGGGGAGGCAGACCCTTCGGCAATCAGCCCCAGCATTTT. Filled out from reference TRBV7-2 and TRBJ1-5, the complete variable domain reads GAGVSQSPSNKVTEKGKDVELRCDPISGHTALYWYRQSLGQGLEFLIYFQGNSAPDKSGLPSDRFSAERTGGSVSTLTIQRTQQEDSAVYLCASSLGGGRPFGNQPQHFGDGTRLSIL.

As for this clonotype: A much larger clone lies one base from this, so it may be a read error. CDR3 in DNA: TGTGCCAGCAGTTACTCTAGCGGGAGCACAGATACGCAGTATTTT. It translates to CASSYSSGSTDTQYF. The genes are TRBV6-4 and TRBJ2-3; 8 bases align to TRBD2. The germline CDR1 and CDR2 sequences are MRHNA and SNTAGT. CDR3 length: 15 residues.

The chain couples TRBV2 to TRBJ2-2, with 7 positions matching TRBD1. The CDR3 is 13 amino acids. Germline V CDR1 and CDR2: SNHLY, FYNNEI. The V gene end was trimmed by 6 bases and the J gene end by 7 bases; junction bases not matched to a gene: 5. The CDR3 protein is CASRSRQGGELFF. CDR3 nucleotide sequence: TGTGCCAGCAGATCAAGACAGGGCGGGGAGCTGTTTTTT.

Regarding this clonotype: A much bigger clone sits one base away, suggesting this may be a read error. The rearrangement links TRBV10-3 to TRBJ1-1; D gene uncertain. Deletions cut 4 bases from V and 3 bases from J, with 6 bases between. This CDR3 has 12 residues. Germline loops: CDR1 ENHRY, CDR2 SYGVKD. CDR3 region: CAISGVYTEAFF. CDR3 in DNA: TGTGCCATCAGTGGGGTGTACACTGAAGCTTTCTTT.